This T cell receptor (beta chain) was sequenced during a study of T cell repertoires in cytomegalovirus infection. Overall study: HLA-B-restricted CMV epitopes that are well studied, plus recently identified HLA-C-restricted ones, were used by the study. Public TCR beta signatures provided an indication of both CMV infection and a matching HLA type. Study-level findings and limits: Carriers of CMV plus the relevant HLA were identified by cumulative public TCR beta family frequency.

As concerns this clonotype: Its antigen is currently unknown.

TCRdb redid the calling of the reads with MiXCR, one entry per CDR3 protein. The sample has 310,000 or so distinct CDR3 sequences; roughly 25% are singletons. Deletions cut 7 bases from V and 2 bases from J, with 20 bases between. The CDR3 covers 15 residues. CDR1 is DFQATT, CDR2 SNEGSKA, per germline (reference sequence). Sample: cultured PBMCs, taken from culture after CMV antigen stimulation. This rearrangement joins TRBV20-1 to TRBJ1-1; perhaps TRBD1 as D (6 bases). This sequence originates from a human donor in good health (CMV status not recorded). Some clones in this sample may be carry-over from other donors' samples. The CDR3 loop reads CSGRGHRAFNTEAFF. CDR3 coding DNA: TGCAGTGGTCGAGGGCACAGGGCCTTTAACACTGAAGCTTTCTTT.